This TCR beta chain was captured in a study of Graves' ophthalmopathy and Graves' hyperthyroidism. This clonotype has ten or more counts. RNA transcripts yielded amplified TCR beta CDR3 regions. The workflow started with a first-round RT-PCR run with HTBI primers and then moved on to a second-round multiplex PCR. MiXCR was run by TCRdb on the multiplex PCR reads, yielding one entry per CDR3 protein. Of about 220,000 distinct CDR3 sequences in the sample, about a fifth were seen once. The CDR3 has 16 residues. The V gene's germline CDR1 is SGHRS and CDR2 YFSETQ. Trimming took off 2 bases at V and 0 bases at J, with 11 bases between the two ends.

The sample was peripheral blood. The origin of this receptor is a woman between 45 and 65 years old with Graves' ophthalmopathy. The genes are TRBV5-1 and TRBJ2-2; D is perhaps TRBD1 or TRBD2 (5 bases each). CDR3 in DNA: TGCGCCAGCAGCTTTTCCGGGACGTCGAACACCGGGGAGCTGTTTTTT. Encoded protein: CASSFSGTSNTGELFF.